This TCR beta chain was obtained from a study of Ad26.COV2.S vaccination and SARS-CoV-2 variants. About the research overall: Dosing was one shot or two shots 56 days apart.

Produced via immunoSEQ multiplex PCR; TCRdb's table is partial and in-frame only. The table records about 350,000 clones, roughly 90% of them present only once. This clone appeared a few times. Specified treatment: roughly 20 received Ad26.COV2.S at low or high dose, single or two shots; about five received placebo; per-sample allocation not given. Specimen acquisition occurred on day 63 following the initial vaccine or placebo injection. Specimen: peripheral blood, collected in a trial of Ad26.COV2.S vaccine versus placebo. This TCR came from a person aged 18-60 years who received the Ad26.COV2.S COVID-19 vaccine or a placebo.

CDR3 nucleotides: TGTGCCAGCAGCCCCCCTCTAGAAGCTGGCGAGCAGTACTTC. Translating it yields CASSPPLEAGEQYF. The gene calls are TRBV28 and TRBJ2-7; the D is unclear. CDR1 and CDR2 from the germline V gene are MDHEN and SYDVKM. The CDR3 extends over 14 amino acids. V lost 6 bases to trimming and J lost 6 bases, with 18 bases between them.